This TCR beta chain was captured by sequencing in a study of Ad26.COV2.S vaccination and SARS-CoV-2 variants. Findings of the study overall: Vaccine and placebo recipients had similar non-spike TCR breadth. Once vaccination had occurred, spike-specific CD8+ and CD4+ T cell responses reportedly showed substantial breadth.

The data were produced by immunoSEQ multiplex PCR, yet TCRdb's version contains in-frame clones alone and is incomplete. The data contain roughly 380,000 clones, about nine tenths of them seen just once; the ten biggest clones take up roughly 3.6%. The length of the CDR3 is 15 residues. Germline lookup yields CDR1 SEHNR and CDR2 FQNEAQ (reference sequence). V shed 1 base and J shed 5 bases, with 12 bases lying between them. A remark on this clone: The antigen remains unidentified.

Specified treatment: around 19 received Ad26.COV2.S at low or high dose, single or two shots; several received placebo; per-sample allocation not given. Collection of the samples took place on day 63 after the first injection of vaccine or placebo. This material consisted of peripheral blood, taken in a trial of Ad26.COV2.S vaccine versus placebo. This clonotype originated in a person between 18 and 65 years old who received the Ad26.COV2.S COVID-19 vaccine or a placebo. The chain links TRBV7-9 to TRBJ1-5, with D perhaps TRBD1 (6 bases). The CDR3 protein is CASSLEGGLHQPQHF. CDR3 bases: TGTGCCAGCAGCTTAGAAGGGGGGCTACATCAGCCCCAGCATTTT.